These 25 T cell receptor beta chains originate from one sample sequenced in a study of identical twins. TCRdb re-derived calls from the 5' RACE reads in MiXCR, one entry per CDR3 protein. This table holds 500,000 to 650,000 distinct CDR3 sequences, 20% to 25% found once. The same specimen was also included in a second study, on yellow fever vaccine responses in identical twins.

The source material was CD4+ T cells sorted from blood. All receptors come from a young woman in good health.

The V gene is TRBV7-6, the J gene TRBJ2-3; D is ambiguous. The germline gives CDR1 SGHVS, CDR2 FNYEAQ. CDR3 length: 16 amino acids. The germline V and J ends were trimmed by 0 bases and 6 bases, with 16 bases remaining between them. The CDR3 DNA reads as TGTGCCAGCAGCTTAGCGCAGAAGGGAATAGGGGATACGCAGTATTTT. It encodes CASSLAQKGIGDTQYF.

This clonotype was observed a few times. The CDR3 reads CASSQDPLYGAPGSYNEQFF. The CDR3 nucleotides are TGCGCCAGCAGCCAAGACCCACTCTACGGAGCACCTGGGTCCTACAATGAGCAGTTCTTC. V and J are TRBV4-1 and TRBJ2-1, with D hard to call. The V end was cut by 0 bases, the J end by 1 base, with 22 bases between. CDR1 is MGHRA, CDR2 YSYEKL, per germline. The CDR3 is made up of 20 amino acids.

In its sample, this clonotype was seen a few times. The chain carries TRBV7-9 and TRBJ2-7, with 7 bases aligning to TRBD2. This CDR3 has 15 amino acids. The germline gives CDR1 SEHNR, CDR2 FQNEAQ (reference sequence). V was pared by 1 base and J by 3 bases, with 6 bases of the junction left unmatched. DNA for the CDR3: TGTGCCAGCAGCTTAGTGCCTAGCGGAGACTACGAGCAGTACTTC. Amino acid sequence: CASSLVPSGDYEQYF.

The J gene is TRBJ2-1, the V gene TRBV4-1; perhaps TRBD2 as D (6 bases). V lost 2 bases and J lost 0, with 14 bases in between. The CDR3 sequence is 17 residues long. Looked up from germline, CDR1 is MGHRA and CDR2 is YSYEKL. CDR3 region: CASSQFSGASSYNEQFF. Here the CDR3 DNA reads TGCGCCAGCAGCCAATTTAGCGGTGCGAGCTCCTACAATGAGCAGTTCTTC.

The chain links TRBV5-1 to TRBJ2-3; D gene uncertain. This CDR3 spans 16 amino acids. Per germline, CDR1 SGHRS and CDR2 YFSETQ. Trimming removed 0 bases at V and 2 bases at J, with 13 bases between. The CDR3 is CASSLAVTSFTDTQYF. The DNA of the CDR3 is TGCGCCAGCAGCTTGGCTGTCACTTCCTTCACAGATACGCAGTATTTT. Looking up the rest from reference TRBV5-1 and TRBJ2-3 gives the full variable domain: KAGVTQTPRYLIKTRGQQVTLSCSPISGHRSVSWYQQTPGQGLQFLFEYFSETQRNKGNFPGRFSGRQFSNSRSEMNVSTLELGDSALYLCASSLAVTSFTDTQYFGPGTRLTVL.

This clonotype has a handful of counts. Compared with germline, one end of the junction differs, possibly owing to a read error. The chain carries TRBV10-2 and TRBJ1-6; 8 bases line up with TRBD1. The CDR3 is 14 amino acids. Germline values: CDR1 WSHSY, CDR2 SAAADI. This CDR3 reads CASRKDRADMAWNF. CDR3 sequence (DNA): TGCGCCAGCAGAAAGGACAGGGCCGACATGGCTTGGAACTTT.

This clonotype was picked up a small number of times. The chain combines TRBV11-3 with TRBJ1-1; TRBD1 agrees at 11 bases. The V segment lost 5 bases and the J segment 4 bases; nucleotides outside the gene matches: 6. The germline V gene encodes CDR1 SGHNT and CDR2 YENEEA. This CDR3 is 15 amino acids long. DNA of the CDR3: TGTGCCAGCAGCCCCCTCGGACAGGGGGCCACTGAAGCTTTCTTT. Amino acid sequence: CASSPLGQGATEAFF.

There are a few counts of this clonotype. The chain has TRBV5-1 and TRBJ2-4; 8 bases map to TRBD1. CDR3 length: 16 residues. CDR1 is SGHRS and CDR2 is YFSETQ in the germline V gene. J lost 5 bases, V lost 0 bases, and 7 bases had no gene match. CDR3 in DNA: TGCGCCAGCAGCTTGGGGACAGGGAGCTTCCAAAACATTCAGTACTTC. Its translation is CASSLGTGSFQNIQYF.

V and J are TRBV19 and TRBJ1-1, with D maybe TRBD1 (5 bases). The CDR3 loop spans 12 amino acids. V lost 6 bases and J 5 bases, leaving 10 bases between the germline ends. The germline V gene encodes CDR1 LNHDA and CDR2 SQIVND (reference sequence). The DNA of the CDR3 is TGTGCCAGTAGCGCAGGGAGGACTGAAGCTTTCTTT. Translating gives CASSAGRTEAFF.

The V call is TRBV7-9, the J call TRBJ2-3; 7 nucleotides line up with TRBD1. Germline trimming cut 5 bases from V and 0 bases from J; bases unmatched to any gene: 2. This CDR3 region has 14 residues. The germline V gene encodes CDR1 SEHNR and CDR2 FQNEAQ (reference sequence). The CDR3 spells CASSPRGSTDTQYF. Here the CDR3 DNA reads TGTGCCAGCAGCCCCAGGGGGAGCACAGATACGCAGTATTTT. Supplemented by reference TRBV7-9 and TRBJ2-3, the full variable domain reads DTGVSQNPRHKITKRGQNVTFRCDPISEHNRLYWYRQTLGQGPEFLTYFQNEAQLEKSRLLSDRFSAERPKGSFSTLEIQRTEQGDSAMYLCASSPRGSTDTQYFGPGTRLTVL.

This clonotype was picked up a small number of times. The CDR3 DNA follows: TGTGCCAGCAGTTTGAATTATTATGGCTACACCTTC. It is translated as CASSLNYYGYTF. The V call is TRBV12-3 or TRBV12-4, the J call TRBJ1-2; D is unresolved. With 3 bases removed from V and 5 bases from J, the gap between germline ends came to 7 bases. The CDR3 length is 12 residues.

This clonotype has just a few counts. V and J are TRBV20-1 and TRBJ1-3; D perhaps matches TRBD1 (6 bases). Trimming shortened V by 0 bases and J by 0 bases, and 15 bases separated the two germline ends. Germline V lookup: CDR1 DFQATT, CDR2 SNEGSKA (reference sequence). This CDR3 is 17 amino acids long. DNA of the CDR3: TGCAGTGCTAGAGATTGGGAAGGGGGTTACTCTGGAAACACCATATATTTT. Protein product: CSARDWEGGYSGNTIYF.

This clonotype was counted a few times. The J gene is TRBJ2-7, the V gene TRBV7-9; D perhaps matches TRBD1 (5 bases). Trimming pared 1 base from V and 5 bases from J, leaving 15 bases between. Germline CDR1 is SEHNR and CDR2 is FQNEAQ (reference sequence). The CDR3 is made up of 15 amino acids. The CDR3 sequence is CASSLEGAGNNEQYF. DNA of the CDR3: TGTGCCAGCAGCTTAGAAGGGGCTGGAAACAACGAGCAGTACTTC.

This rearrangement joins TRBV9 to TRBJ2-5; possibly TRBD1 for D (6 bases). The CDR3 spans 15 residues. Germline V gene data show CDR1 as SGDLS and CDR2 as YYNGEE. V was shortened by 4 bases and J by 0 bases, with 13 bases between the two germline ends. The CDR3 sequence: CASSKSGGDQETQYF. CDR3 sequence (DNA): TGTGCCAGCAGCAAAAGTGGGGGCGACCAAGAGACCCAGTACTTC.

This clonotype was seen a few times. The chain couples TRBV2 to TRBJ1-2; D not resolved. Trimming removed 3 bases at V and 1 base at J, with 12 bases between. The germline gives CDR1 SNHLY, CDR2 FYNNEI. The CDR3 has 15 amino acids. The CDR3: CASSELGRDNYGYTF. The CDR3 DNA is TGTGCCAGCAGTGAGCTAGGTAGAGATAACTATGGCTACACCTTC.

This clonotype showed up just a few times. The junction does not match germline at one end; this may be a read error. The chain links TRBV9 to TRBJ2-1; D is undetermined. The CDR3 is 12 amino acids. Germline CDR1 is SGDLS and CDR2 is YYNGEE. The chain's CDR3 is CASSSPLGYLLF. In DNA form, the CDR3 reads TGTGCCAGCAGCTCCCCACTCGGCTACCTCCTCTTC.

This clonotype was found many times. This chain joins TRBV12-3 or TRBV12-4 and TRBJ2-1; D possibly corresponds to TRBD1 (7 bases). Trimming stripped 6 bases from V and 9 bases from J, with 21 bases between. This CDR3 is built from 15 residues. Written as DNA, the CDR3 is TGTGCCAGCAGCTCCCTGGGTGGAGGGGGCGGTGAGCAGTTCTTC. This gives the protein CASSSLGGGGGEQFF.

The CDR3 is CASSWSVRGQGNNEQFF. The CDR3 nucleotides are TGCGCCAGCAGCTGGAGTGTGAGGGGACAGGGCAACAATGAGCAGTTCTTC. The chain combines TRBV5-1 with TRBJ2-1; 9 nucleotides agree with TRBD1. V shed 3 bases, J shed 5 bases, and the junction held 12 bases outside the gene matches. The CDR3 is 17 amino acids. Germline V gene lookup returns CDR1 SGHRS and CDR2 YFSETQ.

The chain joins TRBV28 to TRBJ2-7; D remains ambiguous. The V gene lost 2 bases and the J gene lost 2 bases, with 7 bases spanning the gap. The CDR3 is made up of 13 amino acids. CDR1 is MDHEN and CDR2 is SYDVKM in the germline V gene. The CDR3 coding sequence is TGTGCCAGCAGTTTAGGGGAAACCTACGAGCAGTACTTC. Protein: CASSLGETYEQYF.

The table lists this clonotype with a few counts. The chain has TRBV29-1 and TRBJ2-3; the match to TRBD2 covers 7 bases. The CDR3 spans 15 residues. V lost 5 bases and J lost 2; bases outside the gene matches: 10. The germline CDR1 and CDR2 sequences are SQVTM and ANQGSEA. CDR3: CSVLKGLADTDTQYF. The CDR3 DNA reads TGCAGCGTTTTAAAGGGCCTAGCGGACACAGATACGCAGTATTTT.

This chain's CDR3 is CAISENGAAEAFF. For the CDR3, the DNA is TGTGCCATCAGTGAGAATGGGGCAGCTGAAGCTTTCTTT. The chain combines TRBV10-3 with TRBJ1-1; the D gene is possibly TRBD1 (5 bases). Germline CDR1 reads ENHRY; CDR2 reads SYGVKD. This CDR3 region has 13 residues. Trimming took off 2 bases at V and 6 bases at J, with 10 bases between the two ends.

This chain uses TRBV6-5 with TRBJ2-1, with 11 bases matching TRBD1. Germline loops: CDR1 MNHEY, CDR2 SVGAGI. This CDR3 spans 16 amino acids. V lost 2 bases and J lost 7; bases outside the gene matches: 7. The CDR3 sequence: CASSYHRDRGGNEQFF. CDR3 nucleotide sequence: TGTGCCAGCAGTTACCACCGGGACAGGGGGGGGAATGAGCAGTTCTTC.

This chain joins TRBV3-1 and TRBJ2-7; the D is unclear. V was clipped by 2 bases and J by 0 bases, with 2 bases between them. This CDR3 has 12 amino acids. CDR1 and CDR2 from the germline V gene are LGHDT and YNNKEL (reference sequence). In DNA form, the CDR3 reads TGTGCCAGCAGCCAACGCTCCTACGAGCAGTACTTC. It yields the protein CASSQRSYEQYF.

The gene calls are TRBV12-3 or TRBV12-4 and TRBJ1-2, with no clear D. CDR3 length: 15 amino acids. Trimming shortened V by 5 bases and J by 4 bases, and 17 bases separated the two germline ends. CDR3: CASSRLEHFIYGYTF. The DNA for the CDR3 is TGTGCCAGCAGTCGTTTGGAGCACTTTATCTATGGCTACACCTTC.

This clonotype was found a few times. The chain is built from TRBV6-2 or TRBV6-3 and TRBJ2-1, with 10 positions matching TRBD2. This CDR3 contains 14 residues. V lost 5 bases, J lost 9 bases, and 7 bases stayed unmatched. Germline CDR1 and CDR2: MNHEY and SVGEGT. The CDR3 nucleotides are TGTGCCAGCAGTAGCGGGAGGGCGGAGGGTGAGCAGTTCTTC. This codes for CASSSGRAEGEQFF.